This is a list of T cell receptor beta chains from one sample in a study of identical twins. TCRdb ran MiXCR on the 5' RACE reads and lists one entry per CDR3 protein. The sample consists of 200,000 to 300,000 distinct CDR3 sequences, approximately 7% of them appearing once. This sample also appeared in a second study, on yellow fever vaccine responses in identical twins.

Sample: memory (CD45RO+) T cells sorted from blood. The receptors originated from a young woman in good health. Both conserved end residues are part of each CDR3. Each record gives: clone size, D gene, J gene, V gene, CDR3 protein, CDR3 DNA. The D gene is left open where the match is weak. Expanded clones get a size class; other rows say once, few or many, or leave the size out.

few | . | TRBJ2-7 | TRBV7-3 | CASSPEARGYEQYF | TGTGCCAGCAGCCCGGAAGCCAGAGGCTACGAGCAGTACTTC
few | TRBD2 | TRBJ2-7 | TRBV20-1 | CSARDSVAGSYEQYF | TGCAGTGCTAGAGATTCGGTAGCGGGATCGTACGAGCAGTACTTC
many | . | TRBJ1-1 | TRBV10-2 | CASSEWGGVNTEAFF | TGCGCCAGCAGTGAGTGGGGGGGAGTGAACACTGAAGCTTTCTTT
. | . | TRBJ2-3 | TRBV5-1 | CASSPGPSFDTQYF | TGCGCCAGCAGCCCGGGACCGTCGTTCGATACGCAGTATTTT
many | . | TRBJ2-1 | TRBV24-1 | CATSSGQGGYNEQFF | TGTGCCACCAGTTCTGGGCAGGGGGGGTACAATGAGCAGTTCTTC
many | TRBD1 | TRBJ1-2 | TRBV9 | CASSQQGAYGYTF | TGTGCCAGCAGCCAACAGGGGGCCTATGGCTACACCTTC
. | TRBD2 | TRBJ2-3 | TRBV5-1 | CASSLGTSGGPFDTQYF | TGCGCCAGCAGCTTGGGGACTAGCGGGGGCCCCTTTGATACGCAGTATTTT
few | TRBD2 | TRBJ2-1 | TRBV11-2 | CASSLGPSSGSWASEQFF | TGTGCCAGCAGCTTAGGTCCGAGTAGCGGGAGCTGGGCTAGCGAGCAGTTCTTC
. | TRBD1 | TRBJ1-2 | TRBV10-3 | CAISETGDYGYTF | TGTGCCATCAGTGAGACAGGGGACTATGGCTACACCTTC
few | . | TRBJ2-1 | TRBV14 | CASSLGTPQFF | TGTGCCAGCAGCCTCGGGACTCCGCAGTTCTTC
few | TRBD2 | TRBJ2-1 | TRBV6-2/TRBV6-3 | CASSPSSGRAYNEQFF | TGTGCCAGCAGCCCCTCTAGCGGGAGGGCCTACAATGAGCAGTTCTTC
. | . | TRBJ2-7 | TRBV20-1 | CSAQTWEVRSYEQYF | TGCAGTGCCCAGACGTGGGAGGTACGCTCCTACGAGCAGTACTTC
few | . | TRBJ1-1 | TRBV19 | CASRPEPGAEAFF | TGTGCCAGTAGGCCGGAACCTGGCGCTGAAGCTTTCTTT
. | TRBD1 | TRBJ1-1 | TRBV18 | CASSPASGGGSEAFF | TGTGCCAGCTCACCAGCGTCAGGGGGGGGGAGTGAAGCTTTCTTT
. | . | TRBJ2-7 | TRBV3-1 | CASSQERKFSYEQYF | TGTGCCAGCAGCCAAGAGAGGAAGTTTTCCTACGAGCAGTACTTC
many | . | TRBJ2-5 | TRBV20-1 | CSARGMSQAETQYF | TGCAGTGCTAGGGGTATGTCCCAAGCGGAGACCCAGTACTTC
few | . | TRBJ2-3 | TRBV11-2 | CASSFYGADTQYF | TGTGCCAGCAGCTTTTACGGGGCAGATACGCAGTATTTT
many | TRBD1 | TRBJ2-1 | TRBV2 | CASRTGLNEQFF | TGTGCCAGCAGGACAGGGCTCAATGAGCAGTTCTTC
few | TRBD2 | TRBJ2-3 | TRBV4-1 | CASSQDATSGSTDTQYF | TGCGCCAGCAGCCAAGATGCGACTAGCGGGAGCACAGATACGCAGTATTTT
many | . | TRBJ2-5 | TRBV7-8 | CASSFQGKETQYF | TGTGCCAGCAGCTTTCAAGGGAAAGAGACCCAGTACTTC
many | . | TRBJ1-1 | TRBV5-1 | CASSLVPGPPVNTEAFF | TGCGCCAGCAGCTTGGTTCCGGGGCCCCCTGTGAACACTGAAGCTTTCTTT
. | TRBD1 | TRBJ1-2 | TRBV6-5 | CASKQGDYGYTF | TGTGCCAGCAAGCAGGGGGATTATGGCTACACCTTC
. | TRBD1 | TRBJ2-1 | TRBV25-1 | CASSTRTGVGGEQSF | TGTGCCAGCAGTACCCGGACAGGGGTCGGAGGTGAGCAGTCCTTC
many | . | TRBJ1-2 | TRBV27 | CASSFGSELYGYTF | TGTGCCAGCAGTTTCGGGTCGGAGTTATATGGCTACACCTTC